These 23 T cell receptor beta chains share one sample of origin, sequenced in a study of Ad26.COV2.S vaccination and SARS-CoV-2 variants (dated by TCRdb to about 2021). What the treatment or condition label conveys for this sample: roughly 20 received Ad26.COV2.S at low or high dose, single or two shots; a few received placebo; per-sample allocation not given. For vaccine and placebo recipients, the sequenced repertoires came from samples collected on day 63 after the first injection. The library was produced with the immunoSEQ multiplex PCR assay. TCRdb obtained this table from immuneACCESS and retained in-frame rearrangements with V and J assigned. These tables miss some clones; where compared with another copy, unresolved V genes account for less than half of the shortfall, and the remainder is unexplained. The sample profile shows 350,000 to 500,000 clones; 75% to 90% of them were found once. Of the sample, roughly 2.5% is held by the ten largest clones.

The sample in question was peripheral blood, obtained in a trial of Ad26.COV2.S vaccine versus placebo. All receptors derive from a person aged 18 to 65 who received the Ad26.COV2.S COVID-19 vaccine or a placebo.

The chain recombines TRBV5-1 with TRBJ2-5, with 7 bases matching TRBD2. Per the germline V gene, CDR1 is SGHRS and CDR2 is YFSETQ. The junction had 10 bases not matched to a gene; V was cut back by 3 bases and J by 2 bases. CDR3 size: 16 residues. The DNA for the CDR3 is TGCGCCAGCAGCTCTCGAGCGGGGCACCAACAAGAGACCCAGTACTTC. Protein: CASSSRAGHQQETQYF. The variable domain in full, with the rest retrieved from reference TRBV5-1 and TRBJ2-5, is KAGVTQTPRYLIKTRGQQVTLSCSPISGHRSVSWYQQTPGQGLQFLFEYFSETQRNKGNFPGRFSGRQFSNSRSEMNVSTLELGDSALYLCASSSRAGHQQETQYFGPGTRLLVL.

The chain is built from TRBV4-3 and TRBJ1-2, with 10 bases lining up with TRBD1. Germline CDR1 is LGHNA and CDR2 is YSLEER. The V and J ends lost 1 base and 4 bases, in that order; junction bases with no gene match: 6. The CDR3 totals 16 residues. The CDR3 region has the DNA TGCGCCAGCAGCCAAGGGTCGACAGGGGGCTTCTATGGCTACACCTTC. Translation gives CASSQGSTGGFYGYTF.

This clone came up once. The V gene is TRBV5-6, the J gene TRBJ1-5; D not certain. This CDR3 has 14 amino acids. The germline gives CDR1 SGHDT, CDR2 YYEEEE. The V gene lost 2 bases and the J gene lost 2 bases, with 8 bases spanning the gap. The CDR3 sequence: CASSLWAGNQPQHF. CDR3 in DNA: TGTGCCAGCAGCTTATGGGCAGGCAATCAGCCCCAGCATTTT. The full variable domain, in which reference TRBV5-6 and TRBJ1-5 provide the parts outside the CDR3, is DAGVTQSPTHLIKTRGQQVTLRCSPKSGHDTVSWYQQALGQGPQFIFQYYEEEERQRGNFPDRFSGHQFPNYSSELNVNALLLGDSALYLCASSLWAGNQPQHFGDGTRLSIL.

The chain's CDR3 is CSAVGAGTQYF. In nucleotides, the CDR3 is TGCAGTGCTGTCGGGGCGGGTACGCAGTATTTT. The J gene is TRBJ2-3, the V gene TRBV20-1; the D call may be TRBD1 or TRBD2 (5 bases each). V was pared by 5 bases and J by 8 bases, with 11 bases between. The length of the CDR3 is 11 residues. The germline gives CDR1 DFQATT, CDR2 SNEGSKA (reference sequence).

As for this clone: One end of the junction varies from germline; a read error may be responsible. The gene calls are TRBV4-2 and TRBJ1-2; D may be TRBD1 (6 bases). The CDR3 loop spans 15 amino acids. In germline, CDR1 is LGHNA, CDR2 YNFKEQ. CDR3 coding DNA: TGTGCCAGCAGCCCGAGCTTAGGGGGTAACTACGGCTACACCTTC. Residues: CASSPSLGGNYGYTF.

The V gene is TRBV10-3, the J gene TRBJ1-3, with D perhaps TRBD1 (6 bases). V shed 2 bases and J shed 4 bases, with 9 bases lying between them. Germline V gene lookup returns CDR1 ENHRY and CDR2 SYGVKD. The CDR3 extends over 14 amino acids. The CDR3 nucleotides are TGTGCCATCAGTGAGACCGGGACAGGAAACACCATATATTTT. Translation: CAISETGTGNTIYF.

The genes are TRBV9 and TRBJ1-2; D is undetermined. V lost 0 bases and J 7 bases, leaving 22 bases between the germline ends. The CDR3 sequence is 17 residues long. CDR1 SGDLS and CDR2 YYNGEE come from the germline V gene. CDR3 DNA: TGTGCCAGCAGCGTAGCCCTGAATAGGCCGACCCAGACTGGCTACACCTTC. Its translation: CASSVALNRPTQTGYTF.

J is TRBJ2-7 and V is TRBV2, with a weak D call TRBD2 (6 bases). This CDR3 is 13 amino acids long. V lost 10 bases and J lost 2, with 15 bases in between. Germline V gives CDR1 SNHLY, CDR2 FYNNEI. The CDR3 is CANRRRATYEQYF. CDR3 nucleotide sequence: TGTGCCAATCGAAGGAGGGCGACCTACGAGCAGTACTTC.

This chain links TRBV28 with TRBJ1-5; unclear D gene. The CDR3 spans 12 residues. From germline, CDR1 is MDHEN and CDR2 SYDVKM. Trimming cost V 8 bases and J 3 bases, with 8 bases left between them. The CDR3 protein is CASRPANQPQHF. The CDR3 nucleotides are TGTGCCAGCCGTCCCGCCAATCAGCCCCAGCATTTT.

This chain joins TRBV3-1 (or the pseudogene TRBV3-2) and TRBJ1-6, with 10 bases that match TRBD1. The CDR3 runs 14 residues. J lost 9 bases, V lost 1 base, and 0 bases had no gene match. In germline, CDR1 is LGHDT, CDR2 YNNKEL (reference sequence). DNA for the CDR3: TGTGCCAGCAGCCAAGGGACAGGGGGTTCACCCCTCCACTTT. Protein: CASSQGTGGSPLHF.

The chain links TRBV4-3 to TRBJ2-7; no clear D. CDR1 and CDR2 (germline): LGHNA, YSLEER. The V and J ends lost 3 bases and 0 bases respectively, with 12 bases between them. The length of the CDR3 is 15 residues. The CDR3 loop reads CASSQARQSSYEQYF. The DNA of the CDR3 is TGCGCCAGCAGCCAGGCTCGACAAAGCTCCTACGAGCAGTACTTC.

The gene calls are TRBV30 and TRBJ2-7, with 7 bases fitting TRBD1. Germline V gives CDR1 GTSNPN, CDR2 SVGIG (reference sequence). CDR3 size: 14 residues. J was trimmed by 2 bases and V by 0 bases; bases with no gene match: 4. The CDR3 sequence: CAWSVRDSTYEQYF. The DNA for the CDR3 is TGTGCCTGGAGTGTACGGGACAGCACCTACGAGCAGTACTTC.

The chain joins TRBV7-2 to TRBJ2-7, with 9 bases identical to TRBD2. J gave up 7 bases and V 3 bases, and 13 bases lay outside the gene matches. CDR3 size: 16 residues. In germline, CDR1 is SGHTA, CDR2 FQGNSA. The chain's CDR3 is CASSFSGTSPRREQYF. The CDR3 DNA is TGTGCCAGCAGCTTTTCTGGGACTAGCCCCAGGAGGGAGCAGTACTTC.

V and J are TRBV6-2 or TRBV6-3 and TRBJ1-5, with a tentative D call TRBD1 (5 bases). Germline assignment: CDR1 MNHEY and CDR2 SVGEGT. CDR3 length: 17 residues. The ends were cut back, 0 bases at V and 1 base at J, with 13 bases in the middle. The CDR3: CASSYSLRGLSNQPQHF. In DNA form, the CDR3 reads TGTGCCAGCAGTTACTCGCTCCGGGGCCTCAGCAATCAGCCCCAGCATTTT.

The rearrangement uses TRBV5-1 and TRBJ1-6, with 9 bases aligning to TRBD1. The V gene end was trimmed by 4 bases and the J gene end by 10 bases; junction bases not matched to a gene: 12. From germline, CDR1 is SGHRS and CDR2 YFSETQ. CDR3 length equals 16 residues. CDR3 amino acids: CASSHQGTGNLSPLHF. CDR3 sequence (DNA): TGCGCCAGCAGCCATCAAGGGACAGGGAATTTGTCACCCCTCCACTTT.

The chain is built from TRBV10-3 and TRBJ1-2; no firm D call. Germline CDR1 ENHRY, CDR2 SYGVKD. V lost 3 bases to trimming and J lost 4 bases, with 9 bases between them. CDR3 size: 13 residues. CDR3 bases: TGTGCCATCAGTGATCCTGACGGCTATGGCTACACCTTC. Protein sequence: CAISDPDGYGYTF.

The J gene is TRBJ2-5, the V gene TRBV29-1; TRBD2 matches 7 bases. Looked up from germline, CDR1 is SQVTM and CDR2 is ANQGSEA. This CDR3 contains 15 residues. Unmatched junction bases numbered 15, after V lost 7 bases and J lost 4 bases. CDR3 residues: CSAGGSEGGGETQYF. In DNA, the CDR3 is TGCAGCGCCGGAGGTAGTGAGGGCGGGGGAGAGACCCAGTACTTC.

The rearrangement joins TRBV12-3 or TRBV12-4 to TRBJ1-2; D unclear. V lost 7 bases and J 7 bases, leaving 13 bases between the germline ends. The CDR3 length is 12 residues. CDR3 nucleotide sequence: TGTGCCAGCACCAACGACGAGACTGGCTACACCTTC. Encoded protein: CASTNDETGYTF.

This rearrangement joins TRBV5-8 to TRBJ1-5; TRBD1 aligns across 9 bases. The CDR3 is 14 amino acids. CDR1 is SGHTS, CDR2 YDEGEE, per germline. With 0 bases clipped from V and 7 bases from J, the junction kept 2 bases outside the gene matches. The CDR3 protein is CASSLGDREQPQHF. CDR3 bases: TGTGCCAGCAGCTTGGGGGACAGGGAACAGCCCCAGCATTTT.

The rearrangement joins TRBV3-1 (or the pseudogene TRBV3-2) to TRBJ2-3; perhaps TRBD2 as D (6 bases). Trimming shortened V by 0 bases and J by 6 bases, and 10 bases separated the two germline ends. The CDR3 is made up of 14 amino acids. In germline, CDR1 is LGHDT, CDR2 YNNKEL (reference sequence). CDR3 sequence reads: CASSQDHRGDTQYF. The CDR3, as DNA: TGTGCCAGCAGCCAAGATCATCGGGGGGATACGCAGTATTTT.

The chain joins TRBV7-8 to TRBJ2-7, with D maybe TRBD1 (6 bases). Trimming stripped 5 bases from V and 7 bases from J, with 18 bases between. The CDR3 runs to 14 residues. Germline V gives CDR1 SGHVS, CDR2 FQNEAQ. The DNA of the CDR3 is TGTGCCAGCAGCGTCCGGACAGATCTCTGGGAGCAGTACGTC. It specifies CASSVRTDLWEQYV.

The chain has TRBV6-2 or TRBV6-3 and TRBJ2-7; possible D gene TRBD1, 5 bases. Deletions cut 2 bases from V and 2 bases from J, with 10 bases between. This CDR3 is 14 amino acids long. Germline assignment: CDR1 MNHEY and CDR2 SVGEGT. The CDR3 loop is CASSYTGPAYEQYF. The DNA for the CDR3 is TGTGCCAGCAGTTACACAGGACCCGCCTACGAGCAGTACTTC.

This clone was counted once. This sequence joins TRBV5-4 and TRBJ1-1; D remains ambiguous. The CDR3 has 15 residues. Germline V gene data show CDR1 as SGHNT and CDR2 as YYREEE (reference sequence). Between the trimmed V and J ends, which lost 2 bases and 5 bases, there was a span of 16 bases. CDR3 nucleotides: TGTGCCAGCAGCTTCGGCGCGTACTCGAGTACTGAAGCTTTCTTT. It encodes CASSFGAYSSTEAFF.